The 27 T cell receptor beta chains listed next were all sequenced from one sample in a study of blood T cell repertoires in COVID-19. This table comes from immunoSEQ multiplex PCR, and its TCRdb copy is limited to in-frame clones, with some not included. Of some 130,000 clones listed, about 88% are singletons. Material for sequencing was peripheral blood. These receptor sequences come from a man aged 60 to 69 with COVID-19, enrolled during active disease.

The chain is built from TRBV4-2 and TRBJ1-3; 8 bases map to TRBD1. Germline values: CDR1 LGHNA, CDR2 YNFKEQ. The V segment lost 4 bases and the J segment 6 bases; nucleotides outside the gene matches: 8. The CDR3 sequence is 15 residues long. CDR3 amino acids: CASSLKDRGKNTIYF. Written as DNA, the CDR3 is TGTGCCAGCAGCCTCAAAGACAGGGGAAAAAACACCATATATTTT.

The chain recombines TRBV6-5 with TRBJ1-4, with a possible D match to TRBD1 (6 bases). The CDR3 has 13 amino acids. CDR1 is MNHEY and CDR2 is SVGAGI in the germline V gene. Trimming shortened V by 2 bases and J by 6 bases, and 7 bases separated the two germline ends. CDR3 sequence: CASSYNRDEKLFF. In nucleotides, the CDR3 is TGTGCCAGCAGTTACAACAGGGATGAAAAACTGTTTTTT.

V and J are TRBV11-2 and TRBJ2-5, with D possibly being TRBD1 (5 bases). Germline CDR1 and CDR2: SGHAT and FQNNGV. Trimming stripped 3 bases from V and 5 bases from J, with 16 bases between. The CDR3 length is 15 residues. The CDR3, as DNA: TGTGCCAGCAGCTTTGCCAGGGCAGGTCGGGAGACCCAGTACTTC. As protein: CASSFARAGRETQYF.

The chain employs TRBV5-4 and TRBJ2-3; no definite D call. The CDR3 runs to 12 residues. CDR1 is SGHNT and CDR2 is YYREEE in the germline V gene (reference sequence). V was pared by 4 bases and J by 5 bases, with 8 bases between. For the CDR3, the DNA is TGTGCCAGCAGCCGCCGAGGAGATACGCAGTATTTT. Its translation: CASSRRGDTQYF.

Only one count was recorded for this clone. The gene calls are TRBV9 and TRBJ1-6, with TRBD1 as a possible D gene (5 bases). CDR1 SGDLS and CDR2 YYNGEE come from the germline V gene. The V and J ends lost 2 bases and 10 bases respectively, with 7 bases between them. The CDR3 is made up of 12 amino acids. CDR3 loop: CASSVEGSPLHF. The DNA of the CDR3 is TGTGCCAGCAGCGTGGAGGGGTCACCCCTCCACTTT. Drawing the rest from reference TRBV9 and TRBJ1-6, the complete variable domain is DSGVTQTPKHLITATGQRVTLRCSPRSGDLSVYWYQQSLDQGLQFLIQYYNGEERAKGNILERFSAQQFPDLHSELNLSSLELGDSALYFCASSVEGSPLHFGNGTRLTVT.

The J gene is TRBJ2-5, the V gene TRBV18; tentatively, D is TRBD2 (5 bases). Deletions cut 3 bases from V and 2 bases from J, with 7 bases between. Germline V gives CDR1 KGHSH, CDR2 LQKENI. The CDR3 is 13 amino acids. The CDR3 region has the DNA TGTGCCAGCTCACCCGGGAAGCAAGAGACCCAGTACTTC. Residues: CASSPGKQETQYF.

The CDR3 nucleotides read TGTGCAAGTCGCTTACGGCGGTTCTACGAGCAGTACTTC. This encodes CASRLRRFYEQYF. The rearrangement links TRBV12-2 to TRBJ2-7; the D call in the table, TRBD2, was not verified against the DNA. TRBV12-2 is deemed a pseudogene. The CDR3 consists of 13 residues.

A word on this clone: The same CDR3 is also encoded by other DNA sequences in this sample. The chain links TRBV28 to TRBJ1-4; D ambiguous. CDR1 MDHEN and CDR2 SYDVKM come from the germline V gene. The V end was cut by 5 bases, the J end by 5 bases, with 6 bases between. This CDR3 has 12 residues. CDR3 protein: CASSVLNEKLFF. DNA for the CDR3: TGTGCCAGCAGTGTCTTAAATGAAAAACTGTTTTTT. Filled out from reference TRBV28 and TRBJ1-4, the complete variable domain reads DVKVTQSSRYLVKRTGEKVFLECVQDMDHENMFWYRQDPGLGLRLIYFSYDVKMKEKGDIPEGYSVSREKKERFSLILESASTNQTSMYLCASSVLNEKLFFGSGTQLSVL.

The chain uses TRBV7-9 and TRBJ1-1; 8 bases match TRBD1. J was trimmed by 0 bases and V by 6 bases; bases with no gene match: 12. Germline V lookup: CDR1 SEHNR, CDR2 FQNEAQ (reference sequence). CDR3 length: 17 amino acids. This CDR3 reads CASSKRQGMVMNTEAFF. Written as DNA, the CDR3 is TGTGCCAGCAGTAAGCGACAGGGGATGGTTATGAACACTGAAGCTTTCTTT.

The rearrangement links TRBV11-2 to TRBJ1-4, with 11 bases fitting TRBD1. J lost 8 bases, V lost 4 bases, and 3 bases had no gene match. The CDR3 has 14 residues. Germline V gene data show CDR1 as SGHAT and CDR2 as FQNNGV. CDR3 residues: CASSSGTGGEKLFF. In DNA form, the CDR3 reads TGTGCCAGCAGCTCCGGGACAGGGGGAGAAAAACTGTTTTTT.

This chain connects TRBV3-1 (or the pseudogene TRBV3-2) to TRBJ1-5; 7 nucleotides line up with TRBD1. Unmatched junction bases numbered 8, after V lost 4 bases and J lost 8 bases. The CDR3 has 14 amino acids. The germline V gene has CDR1 LGHDT and CDR2 YNNKEL (reference sequence). DNA of the CDR3: TGTGCCAGCAGCCCCCGAGGGGGCGAAGAGCCCCAGCATTTT. As protein: CASSPRGGEEPQHF.

The chain links TRBV5-1 to TRBJ2-1, with TRBD2 identical over 15 bases. The CDR3 runs 15 residues. The V segment lost 4 bases and the J segment 6 bases; nucleotides outside the gene matches: 2. The germline V gene encodes CDR1 SGHRS and CDR2 YFSETQ. The CDR3: CASSEGLAGGNEQFF. The CDR3, as DNA: TGCGCCAGCAGCGAGGGACTAGCGGGAGGCAATGAGCAGTTCTTC.

The chain recombines TRBV24-1 with TRBJ2-1; 13 nucleotides match TRBD2. V shed 4 bases, J shed 7 bases, and the junction held 6 bases outside the gene matches. CDR1 and CDR2 from the germline V gene are KGHDR and SFDVKD. The CDR3 consists of 16 residues. As DNA, the CDR3 is TGTGCCACCAGTGACAACGGACTAGCGGGAGCAAATGAGCAGTTCTTC. Its translation: CATSDNGLAGANEQFF.

The CDR3 loop reads CASSPGHSLGNEQFF. The CDR3 bases are TGTGCCAGCTCACCAGGCCACTCCCTAGGCAATGAGCAGTTCTTC. The chain combines TRBV18 with TRBJ2-1; no definite D call. V was clipped by 2 bases and J by 6 bases, with 14 bases between them. This CDR3 is 15 amino acids long. Germline CDR1 and CDR2: KGHSH and LQKENI.

This chain uses TRBV19 with TRBJ1-3; TRBD1 might be the D (5 bases). Germline CDR1 and CDR2: LNHDA and SQIVND (reference sequence). Trimming took 8 bases from V and 5 from J, leaving 16 bases between them. The CDR3 is made up of 14 amino acids. CDR3 sequence reads: CASWGGEIRNTIYF. The CDR3 DNA sequence: TGTGCCAGTTGGGGAGGGGAGATAAGAAACACCATATATTTT.

CDR3 region: CASSVAGGHQETQYF. The CDR3 DNA reads as TGTGCCAGCAGCGTAGCGGGAGGGCATCAAGAGACCCAGTACTTC. This sequence joins TRBV9 and TRBJ2-5; 8 bases map to TRBD2. Germline CDR1 and CDR2: SGDLS and YYNGEE. V was clipped by 0 bases and J by 2 bases; unmatched bases: 3. This CDR3 spans 15 amino acids. The entire variable domain, with the rest obtained from reference TRBV9 and TRBJ2-5, is as follows: DSGVTQTPKHLITATGQRVTLRCSPRSGDLSVYWYQQSLDQGLQFLIQYYNGEERAKGNILERFSAQQFPDLHSELNLSSLELGDSALYFCASSVAGGHQETQYFGPGTRLLVL.

The chain joins TRBV28 to TRBJ2-7; 7 bases are a match to TRBD1. With 5 bases clipped from V and 6 bases from J, the junction kept 10 bases outside the gene matches. CDR3 length: 14 residues. CDR1 is MDHEN, CDR2 SYDVKM, per germline. CDR3 in DNA: TGTGCCAGCAGTCTTAGGGTAGGGGGCCGCGAGCAGTACTTC. Translating gives CASSLRVGGREQYF.

The CDR3 protein is CASSLGDRRNTEAFF. Written as DNA, the CDR3 is TGTGCCAGCAGCTTGGGGGACAGGAGGAACACTGAAGCTTTCTTT. V gene TRBV5-4 combines with J gene TRBJ1-1; 8 bases are a match to TRBD1. The CDR3 length is 15 residues. CDR1 SGHNT and CDR2 YYREEE come from the germline V gene (reference sequence). Unmatched junction bases numbered 2, after V lost 0 bases and J lost 1 base. Filled out from reference TRBV5-4 and TRBJ1-1, the complete variable domain reads ETGVTQSPTHLIKTRGQQVTLRCSSQSGHNTVSWYQQALGQGPQFIFQYYREEENGRGNFPPRFSGLQFPNYSSELNVNALELDDSALYLCASSLGDRRNTEAFFGQGTRLTVV.

The chain uses TRBV24-1 and TRBJ1-3; a possible D gene is TRBD1 (6 bases). Trimming took off 3 bases at V and 0 bases at J, with 11 bases between the two ends. Germline values: CDR1 KGHDR, CDR2 SFDVKD. The CDR3 contains 16 residues. CDR3 coding DNA: TGTGCCACCAGTGATGACAGGCAGGGCTCTGGAAACACCATATATTTT. It encodes CATSDDRQGSGNTIYF.

The chain combines TRBV27 with TRBJ2-1; D unclear. Germline CDR1 is MNHEY and CDR2 is SMNVEV (reference sequence). Trimming left V 5 bases short and J 0 bases short, with 11 bases between. This CDR3 is built from 15 residues. CDR3 sequence: CASSVPSSSYNEQFF. CDR3 DNA: TGTGCCAGCAGTGTACCGTCGAGCTCCTACAATGAGCAGTTCTTC.

The genes are TRBV2 and TRBJ2-5, with TRBD2 matching over 8 bases. Trimming took 6 bases from V and 5 from J; bases not matched to a gene: 14. The CDR3 runs to 16 residues. Germline CDR1 and CDR2: SNHLY and FYNNEI. CDR3 loop: CASRYPISGTTETQYF. The CDR3 nucleotides are TGTGCCAGCAGGTACCCAATTAGCGGGACGACGGAGACCCAGTACTTC.

The chain employs TRBV3-1 (or the pseudogene TRBV3-2) and TRBJ2-1; 9 bases align to TRBD1. The germline gives CDR1 LGHDT, CDR2 YNNKEL (reference sequence). The CDR3 has 15 amino acids. V trimming: 1 base; J trimming: 7 bases; junction bases outside the gene matches: 5. The CDR3 sequence: CASSQGQGGGNEQFF. CDR3 sequence (DNA): TGTGCCAGCAGCCAAGGACAGGGGGGGGGTAATGAGCAGTTCTTC.

The chain has TRBV27 and TRBJ2-7; 8 positions agree with TRBD2. V was clipped by 5 bases and J by 3 bases; unmatched bases: 9. Per germline, CDR1 MNHEY and CDR2 SMNVEV (reference sequence). There are 15 residues in the CDR3. This CDR3 reads CASSRGTSALYEQYF. The CDR3 DNA reads TGTGCCAGCAGTCGAGGGACTAGTGCACTCTACGAGCAGTACTTC.

In this sample, this clone turned up once. This rearrangement joins TRBV29-1 to TRBJ2-7, with 8 bases matching TRBD1. The CDR3 extends over 13 amino acids. Germline V gene sequence: CDR1 SQVTM, CDR2 ANQGSEA. With 4 bases clipped from V and 3 bases from J, the junction kept 5 bases outside the gene matches. This CDR3 reads CSVAGGEGYEQYF. DNA for the CDR3: TGCAGCGTTGCAGGGGGCGAGGGCTACGAGCAGTACTTC.

The sample holds a few counts of this clone. The chain's CDR3 is CASRNTGKGSNQPQHF. The CDR3 DNA reads as TGTGCCAGCAGGAATACAGGGAAAGGGAGCAATCAGCCCCAGCATTTT. The chain has TRBV5-8 and TRBJ1-5; a weak D match, TRBD1 (6 bases). V lost 5 bases, J lost 1 base, and 16 bases lay in between. Germline lookup yields CDR1 SGHTS and CDR2 YDEGEE. This CDR3 region has 16 residues.

The V and J genes are TRBV28 and TRBJ1-5; 8 positions match TRBD1. Trimming at V came to 5 bases and at J to 3 bases, leaving 3 bases not matched to a gene. This CDR3 has 14 amino acids. Germline lookup yields CDR1 MDHEN and CDR2 SYDVKM. The CDR3 bases are TGTGCCAGCAGTACAGGGGGTACCAATCAGCCCCAGCATTTT. This sequence encodes CASSTGGTNQPQHF.

The chain uses TRBV29-1 and TRBJ2-7; tentatively, D is TRBD2 (6 bases). Trimming left V 6 bases short and J 4 bases short, with 13 bases between. This CDR3 region has 12 residues. Looked up from germline, CDR1 is SQVTM and CDR2 is ANQGSEA. The CDR3 nucleotides are TGCAGCGTCCTAGGAGGGGCTTACGAGCAGTACTTC. Its translation: CSVLGGAYEQYF.